This TCR beta chain was profiled in a study of shared clonotypes between healthy human individuals. The CDR3 spans 13 residues. Data came from immunoSEQ multiplex PCR; TCRdb stores just in-frame clones and leaves some out. The sample yields about 2 million clones, less than 95% seen once. Positively selected for CCR7, the CD45RO-negative cells used as naive CD8 cells excluded terminally differentiated effector memory CD45RA+ cells. Caucasian adults living in Nashville, Tennessee, provided all samples. General observations from the study: Sorted-subset samples were not fully sequenced, rarefaction indicated.

As for this clone: Its matching antigen is unknown.

The chain links TRBV7-5 to TRBJ1-5. TRBV7-5 is marked as a pseudogene. Sequencing used naive CD8+ T cells sorted from blood. The TCR was taken from a man aged 18 to 35 in good health. The CDR3 protein is CASADGWDQPQHF. The CDR3, as DNA: TGTGCCAGCGCCGATGGATGGGATCAGCCCCAGCATTTT.